The text below deals with one TCR beta chain. Its matching antigen is unknown. This sample was taken from a study of CD8 T cells in ankylosing spondylitis. General study findings and limits: In ankylosing spondylitis blood, a motif of seven to nine highly homologous TCR beta variants appeared characteristic.

One entry per CDR3 protein, called by TCRdb with MiXCR from the 5' RACE reads. The repertoire has about 390,000 distinct CDR3 sequences, about 20% of them found once; the top ten carry around 16%. The CDR3 runs 13 residues. Germline CDR1 is DFQATT and CDR2 is SNEGSKA (reference sequence). The J segment lost 10 bases and the V segment lost 4 bases, leaving 9 bases of the junction unmatched. The chain uses TRBV20-1 and TRBJ2-3; 9 nucleotides align to TRBD2. Sequenced: blood, either unsorted or a sorted T cell fraction (not recorded which). The sequence was obtained from a male donor with ankylosing spondylitis. The chain's CDR3 is CSATSVGTSSQYF. Here the CDR3 DNA reads TGCAGTGCTACCTCAGTCGGGACTAGCTCGCAGTATTTT.